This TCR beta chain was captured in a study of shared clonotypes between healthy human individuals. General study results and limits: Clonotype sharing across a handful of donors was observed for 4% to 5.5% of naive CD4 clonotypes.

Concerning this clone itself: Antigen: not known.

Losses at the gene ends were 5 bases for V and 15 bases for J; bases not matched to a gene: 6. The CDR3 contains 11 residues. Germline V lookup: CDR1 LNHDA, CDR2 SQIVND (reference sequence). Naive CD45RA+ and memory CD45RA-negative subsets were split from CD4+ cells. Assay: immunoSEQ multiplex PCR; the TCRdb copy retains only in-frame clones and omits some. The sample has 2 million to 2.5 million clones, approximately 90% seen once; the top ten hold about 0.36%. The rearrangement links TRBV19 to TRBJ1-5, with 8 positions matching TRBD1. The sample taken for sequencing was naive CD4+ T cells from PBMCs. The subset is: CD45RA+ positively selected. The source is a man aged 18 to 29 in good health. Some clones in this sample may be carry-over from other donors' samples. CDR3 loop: CASSDRGRGHF. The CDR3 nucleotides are TGTGCCAGTAGTGACAGGGGTCGGGGGCATTTT. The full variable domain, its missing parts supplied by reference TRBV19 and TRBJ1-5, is DGGITQSPKYLFRKEGQNVTLSCEQNLNHDAMYWYRQDPGQGLRLIYYSQIVNDFQKGDIAEGYSVSREKKESFPLTVTSAQKNPTAFYLCASSDRGRGHFGDGTRLSIL.